These 31 T cell receptor beta chains share one sample of origin, sequenced in a study of naive and memory T cell subsets. An equimolar mix of two oligonucleotides served as the beta constant-region primer for TRBC1 and TRBC2. MiXCR was run by TCRdb on the UMI-ligation and nested PCR reads, yielding one entry per CDR3 protein. Here the sample spans roughly 140,000 distinct CDR3 sequences, 15% to 20% being singletons. The specimen was naive CD4+ T cells from blood. The receptors were gathered from a human donor in good health.

There are a few counts of this clonotype. V gene TRBV6-4 combines with J gene TRBJ2-3, with 8 bases matching TRBD2. CDR3 size: 16 residues. V shed 0 bases and J 5 bases; nucleotides not matched to a gene: 7. The germline gives CDR1 MRHNA, CDR2 SNTAGT. The CDR3 DNA follows: TGTGCCAGCAGTGACTCTGGGAGCGGGAGAGGAGATACGCAGTATTTT. This translates into CASSDSGSGRGDTQYF.

The V and J genes are TRBV19 and TRBJ2-1; 9 bases map to TRBD2. Germline lookup yields CDR1 LNHDA and CDR2 SQIVND (reference sequence). Trimming took 6 bases from V and 3 from J; bases not matched to a gene: 12. The CDR3 has 17 amino acids. The chain's CDR3 is CASREISGTSFYNEQFF. The CDR3 DNA is TGTGCCAGTAGAGAAATTTCCGGGACTAGCTTCTACAATGAGCAGTTCTTC. The full variable domain, rest sourced from reference TRBV19 and TRBJ2-1, is DGGITQSPKYLFRKEGQNVTLSCEQNLNHDAMYWYRQDPGQGLRLIYYSQIVNDFQKGDIAEGYSVSREKKESFPLTVTSAQKNPTAFYLCASREISGTSFYNEQFFGPGTRLTVL.

The chain links TRBV7-6 to TRBJ2-5; D ambiguous. V lost 5 bases and J 5 bases, leaving 6 bases between the germline ends. The CDR3 is 11 residues long. Germline-derived CDR1 and CDR2 are SGHVS and FNYEAQ. The CDR3 DNA reads TGTGCCAGCAGCGTAACGGAGACCCAGTACTTC. Protein sequence: CASSVTETQYF.

Ten or more counts support this clonotype. The chain carries TRBV6-5 and TRBJ2-5; D not resolved. This CDR3 comprises 13 residues. From germline, CDR1 is MNHEY and CDR2 SVGAGI. Trimming left V 3 bases short and J 5 bases short, with 10 bases between. The DNA for the CDR3 is TGTGCCAGCAGTTATTCTTCATACGAGACCCAGTACTTC. Translating it yields CASSYSSYETQYF.

This clonotype has just a few counts. J is TRBJ2-3 and V is TRBV3-1; no definite D call. CDR1 and CDR2 (germline): LGHDT, YNNKEL (reference sequence). Between the trimmed V and J ends, which lost 4 bases and 0 bases, there was a span of 8 bases. The CDR3 length is 14 residues. CDR3 sequence: CASSPVLSTDTQYF. CDR3 DNA: TGTGCCAGCAGCCCCGTCCTTAGCACAGATACGCAGTATTTT.

This clonotype was detected a few times. The rearrangement uses TRBV6-6 and TRBJ1-6, with D tentatively TRBD1 (5 bases). Germline V gene data show CDR1 as MNHNY and CDR2 as SVGAGI (reference sequence). V lost 6 bases, J lost 9 bases, and 12 bases lay in between. There are 13 residues in the CDR3. The CDR3 nucleotides read TGTGCCAGCAGCCCCGCGGGGGGTTCACCCCTCCACTTT. It is translated as CASSPAGGSPLHF.

The chain employs TRBV29-1 and TRBJ2-7; D possibly corresponds to TRBD2 (6 bases). The V end was cut by 7 bases, the J end by 1 base, with 20 bases between. The CDR3 sequence is 15 residues long. The germline CDR1 and CDR2 sequences are SQVTM and ANQGSEA. DNA for the CDR3: TGCAGCGCGGAGAGCGGTGCGGGGCCATCCTACGAGCAGTACTTC. Protein product: CSAESGAGPSYEQYF.

V usage is TRBV18 and J usage is TRBJ2-2, with D perhaps given as TRBD1 or TRBD2 (5 bases each). V was pared by 0 bases and J by 3 bases, with 14 bases between. This CDR3 region has 17 residues. Germline-derived CDR1 and CDR2 are KGHSH and LQKENI. The CDR3 loop reads CASSPPAGSRDTGELFF. DNA for the CDR3: TGTGCCAGCTCACCACCAGCAGGGAGTAGGGACACCGGGGAGCTGTTTTTT.

This clonotype was counted between two and nine times. The V and J genes are TRBV12-3 or TRBV12-4 and TRBJ2-2; D ambiguous. The V end lost 1 base, the J end lost 4 bases, and 16 bases lay between the germline ends. CDR3 size: 17 residues. Here the CDR3 DNA reads TGTGCCAGCAGTTTAGATTTTCAAAAGAAAGGCACCGGGGAGCTGTTTTTT. Its translation is CASSLDFQKKGTGELFF.

In this sample, this clonotype turned up a few times. The rearrangement uses TRBV4-3 and TRBJ2-3; TRBD2 matches 15 bases. The J segment lost 2 bases and the V segment lost 0 bases, leaving 9 bases of the junction unmatched. The CDR3 runs to 20 residues. Per germline, CDR1 LGHNA and CDR2 YSLEER. The CDR3 region has the DNA TGCGCCAGCAGCCAAGATCGGACTAGCGGGAGGGCCGGATTCACAGATACGCAGTATTTT. It codes for CASSQDRTSGRAGFTDTQYF.

The chain carries TRBV20-1 and TRBJ2-3, with 11 bases fitting TRBD2. This CDR3 comprises 14 residues. Trimming at V came to 6 bases and at J to 5 bases, leaving 7 bases not matched to a gene. Germline values: CDR1 DFQATT, CDR2 SNEGSKA (reference sequence). The CDR3 protein is CSAIPGLAVDTQYF. The CDR3 nucleotides are TGCAGTGCCATACCGGGACTAGCGGTAGATACGCAGTATTTT.

This clonotype showed up just a few times. The genes are TRBV29-1 and TRBJ2-5; possibly TRBD1 for D (5 bases). Germline loops: CDR1 SQVTM, CDR2 ANQGSEA. V was cut by 6 bases and J by 2 bases, with 10 bases left in between. CDR3 length equals 12 residues. CDR3: CSVDRSQETQYF. Written as DNA, the CDR3 is TGCAGCGTAGACAGATCACAAGAGACCCAGTACTTC. Using reference TRBV29-1 and TRBJ2-5 for the parts outside the CDR3, the full variable domain is SAVISQKPSRDICQRGTSLTIQCQVDSQVTMMFWYRQQPGQSLTLIATANQGSEATYESGFVIDKFPISRPNLTFSTLTVSNMSPEDSSIYLCSVDRSQETQYFGPGTRLLVL.

This clonotype was seen only once. The rearrangement uses TRBV11-1 and TRBJ2-1; D perhaps matches TRBD2 (6 bases). Trimming pared 5 bases from V and 3 bases from J, leaving 20 bases between. The CDR3 length is 17 residues. Germline CDR1 and CDR2: SGHAT and FQDESV (reference sequence). The CDR3 DNA sequence: TGTGCCAGCAGCATCCTCCACGGCGGGGCTCACTACAATGAGCAGTTCTTC. This sequence encodes CASSILHGGAHYNEQFF.

This clonotype was recorded once. V gene TRBV20-1 combines with J gene TRBJ1-4; 7 bases align to TRBD1. Germline loops: CDR1 DFQATT, CDR2 SNEGSKA (reference sequence). V trimming: 2 bases; J trimming: 3 bases; junction bases outside the gene matches: 0. This CDR3 is built from 13 residues. The CDR3 sequence is CSARQGANEKLFF. The CDR3 nucleotides read TGCAGTGCTAGACAGGGGGCTAATGAAAAACTGTTTTTT.

V and J are TRBV6-2 or TRBV6-3 and TRBJ2-1, with D possibly being TRBD2 (6 bases). The CDR3 contains 14 residues. The germline CDR1 and CDR2 sequences are MNHEY and SVGEGT. V lost 3 bases, J lost 14 bases, and 20 bases lay in between. CDR3: CASSYDGRWPHEFF. CDR3 nucleotide sequence: TGTGCCAGCAGTTATGACGGGAGATGGCCCCACGAGTTCTTC.

The sample holds a few counts of this clonotype. The chain is built from TRBV4-1 and TRBJ2-7; 8 bases line up with TRBD1. CDR1 MGHRA and CDR2 YSYEKL come from the germline V gene. CDR3 size: 15 residues. V was pared by 3 bases and J by 2 bases, with 6 bases of the junction left unmatched. This CDR3 reads CASSHSFRGPYEQYF. The CDR3 bases are TGCGCCAGCAGCCACTCTTTCAGGGGGCCCTACGAGCAGTACTTC.

This clonotype was counted many times. The chain carries TRBV18 and TRBJ2-7; D unresolved. V dropped 6 bases and J dropped 3 bases, with 6 bases sitting between them. This CDR3 is 11 amino acids long. CDR1 is KGHSH, CDR2 LQKENI, per germline. CDR3 nucleotide sequence: TGTGCCAGCTCCGGAGACTACGAGCAGTACTTC. Its protein is CASSGDYEQYF.

The CDR3, as DNA: TGTGCCAGCAGTTTATTACAGGGGGGCTACTACGAGCAGTACTTC. It encodes CASSLLQGGYYEQYF. V usage is TRBV28 and J usage is TRBJ2-7; 8 bases fit TRBD1. This CDR3 has 15 residues. The ends lost 1 base at V and 3 bases at J; junction bases unmatched: 5. Per germline, CDR1 MDHEN and CDR2 SYDVKM.

In its sample, this clonotype was seen a few times. This chain joins TRBV19 and TRBJ2-3; 9 nucleotides agree with TRBD2. CDR1 LNHDA and CDR2 SQIVND come from the germline V gene (reference sequence). The CDR3 is 16 residues long. V gave up 6 bases and J gave up 2 bases; unmatched junction bases: 9. For the CDR3, the DNA is TGTGCCAGTAGCCGACGGACTAGCGACCTCACAGATACGCAGTATTTT. Translating it yields CASSRRTSDLTDTQYF.

The rearrangement uses TRBV24-1 and TRBJ2-7; 11 positions match TRBD2. The CDR3 length is 17 residues. With V trimmed by 1 base and J by 4 bases, 8 bases remained unmatched. The germline gives CDR1 KGHDR, CDR2 SFDVKD. CDR3 bases: TGTGCCACCAGTGATTTCTCGACGCCTAGCGGGAGGTACGAGCAGTACTTC. It encodes CATSDFSTPSGRYEQYF.

J is TRBJ2-7 and V is TRBV20-1; D remains unclear. This CDR3 has 12 residues. Trimming removed 6 bases at V and 5 bases at J, with 14 bases between. Germline V lookup: CDR1 DFQATT, CDR2 SNEGSKA (reference sequence). The CDR3: CSAGRATHEQYF. In nucleotides, the CDR3 is TGCAGTGCAGGACGGGCCACCCACGAGCAGTACTTC.

This clonotype was counted a few times. The gene calls are TRBV9 and TRBJ2-2, with D perhaps matching TRBD2 (7 bases). Germline CDR1 SGDLS, CDR2 YYNGEE. This CDR3 has 16 amino acids. Between the trimmed V and J ends, which lost 5 bases and 0 bases, there was a span of 14 bases. CDR3: CASRGGGHPNTGELFF. The CDR3 bases are TGTGCCAGCAGGGGCGGGGGACACCCGAACACCGGGGAGCTGTTTTTT. The full variable domain, in which reference TRBV9 and TRBJ2-2 provide the parts outside the CDR3, is DSGVTQTPKHLITATGQRVTLRCSPRSGDLSVYWYQQSLDQGLQFLIQYYNGEERAKGNILERFSAQQFPDLHSELNLSSLELGDSALYFCASRGGGHPNTGELFFGEGSRLTVL.

V is TRBV10-3 and J is TRBJ2-5; D unclear. CDR1 and CDR2 (germline): ENHRY, SYGVKD. This CDR3 is built from 12 residues. Trimming pared 3 bases from V and 2 bases from J, leaving 4 bases between. CDR3 region: CAISDIQETQYF. In DNA form, the CDR3 reads TGTGCCATCAGTGACATTCAAGAGACCCAGTACTTC.

This clonotype was recorded a few times. The chain recombines TRBV28 with TRBJ2-3; no clear D gene. The CDR3 contains 15 residues. CDR1 is MDHEN and CDR2 is SYDVKM in the germline V gene. With 6 bases removed from V and 1 base from J, the gap between germline ends came to 14 bases. CDR3 in amino acids: CASSSPALGTDTQYF. In nucleotides, the CDR3 is TGTGCCAGCAGCAGCCCGGCTCTAGGCACAGATACGCAGTATTTT.

The V call is TRBV11-1, the J call TRBJ2-5, with no clear D. CDR3 length equals 16 residues. From germline, CDR1 is SGHAT and CDR2 FQDESV (reference sequence). The V end was cut by 1 base, the J end by 1 base, with 13 bases between. The CDR3 sequence is CASSLDFSWVQETQYF. The CDR3 nucleotides are TGTGCCAGCAGCTTAGACTTCTCGTGGGTCCAAGAGACCCAGTACTTC.

The chain couples TRBV2 to TRBJ2-1, with TRBD2 identical over 7 bases. Germline trimming cut 7 bases from V and 0 bases from J; bases unmatched to any gene: 3. The CDR3 totals 14 residues. Germline-derived CDR1 and CDR2 are SNHLY and FYNNEI. This CDR3 is CASKAGSSYNEQFF. The DNA of the CDR3 is TGTGCCAGCAAAGCGGGAAGCTCCTACAATGAGCAGTTCTTC.

This chain links TRBV21-1 with TRBJ2-7; the table's D call, TRBD2, was not checked against the DNA. TRBV21-1 is a pseudogene locus. CDR3 size: 16 residues. The CDR3 bases are TGTGCCAGCAGCAAAGGCGGTGGGGAGGCCGGGGGCGAGCAGTACTTC. Translation: CASSKGGGEAGGEQYF.

This clonotype was counted only a few times. The chain carries TRBV24-1 and TRBJ1-5, with D unresolved. Germline V gene lookup returns CDR1 KGHDR and CDR2 SFDVKD. There are 16 residues in the CDR3. Trimming left V 3 bases short and J 5 bases short, with 16 bases between. The CDR3 coding sequence is TGTGCCACCAGTGATATGGGAAGTCTACCTCATCAGCCCCAGCATTTT. This codes for CATSDMGSLPHQPQHF.

J is TRBJ2-6 and V is TRBV5-1; 7 bases agree with TRBD2. The CDR3 extends over 18 amino acids. Germline V CDR1 and CDR2: SGHRS, YFSETQ. J was trimmed by 0 bases and V by 0 bases; bases with no gene match: 6. The CDR3: CASSLEASGPSGANVLTF. DNA of the CDR3: TGCGCCAGCAGCTTGGAGGCTAGCGGCCCCTCTGGGGCCAACGTCCTGACTTTC. The variable domain in full, with the rest retrieved from reference TRBV5-1 and TRBJ2-6, is KAGVTQTPRYLIKTRGQQVTLSCSPISGHRSVSWYQQTPGQGLQFLFEYFSETQRNKGNFPGRFSGRQFSNSRSEMNVSTLELGDSALYLCASSLEASGPSGANVLTFGAGSRLTVL.

The chain combines TRBV20-1 with TRBJ1-3; D remains ambiguous. Germline CDR1 reads DFQATT; CDR2 reads SNEGSKA (reference sequence). There are 15 residues in the CDR3. V lost 0 bases to trimming and J lost 0 bases, with 9 bases between them. CDR3 region: CSARDWRSSGNTIYF. Here the CDR3 DNA reads TGCAGTGCTAGAGATTGGCGGAGCTCTGGAAACACCATATATTTT.

This clonotype occurred a few times. The chain uses TRBV27 and TRBJ2-5; 10 nucleotides align to TRBD2. Germline CDR1 and CDR2: MNHEY and SMNVEV (reference sequence). V shed 5 bases and J 3 bases; nucleotides not matched to a gene: 6. The CDR3 totals 15 residues. The CDR3: CASSTWTSGKETQYF. CDR3 nucleotide sequence: TGTGCCAGCAGTACCTGGACTAGCGGCAAAGAGACCCAGTACTTC.